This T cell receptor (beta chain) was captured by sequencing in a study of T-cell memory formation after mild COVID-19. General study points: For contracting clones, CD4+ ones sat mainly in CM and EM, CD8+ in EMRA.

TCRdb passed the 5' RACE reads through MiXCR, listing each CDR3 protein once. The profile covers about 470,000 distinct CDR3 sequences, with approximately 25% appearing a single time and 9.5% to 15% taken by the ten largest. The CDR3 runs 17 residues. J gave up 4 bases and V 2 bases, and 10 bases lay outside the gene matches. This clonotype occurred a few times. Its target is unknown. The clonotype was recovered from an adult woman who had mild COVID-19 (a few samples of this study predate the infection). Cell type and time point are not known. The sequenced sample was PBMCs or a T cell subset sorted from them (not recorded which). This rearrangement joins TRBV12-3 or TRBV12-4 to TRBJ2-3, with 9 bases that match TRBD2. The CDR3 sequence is CASSLSGASGKADTQYF. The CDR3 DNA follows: TGTGCCAGCAGTTTATCCGGTGCTAGCGGGAAAGCAGATACGCAGTATTTT.